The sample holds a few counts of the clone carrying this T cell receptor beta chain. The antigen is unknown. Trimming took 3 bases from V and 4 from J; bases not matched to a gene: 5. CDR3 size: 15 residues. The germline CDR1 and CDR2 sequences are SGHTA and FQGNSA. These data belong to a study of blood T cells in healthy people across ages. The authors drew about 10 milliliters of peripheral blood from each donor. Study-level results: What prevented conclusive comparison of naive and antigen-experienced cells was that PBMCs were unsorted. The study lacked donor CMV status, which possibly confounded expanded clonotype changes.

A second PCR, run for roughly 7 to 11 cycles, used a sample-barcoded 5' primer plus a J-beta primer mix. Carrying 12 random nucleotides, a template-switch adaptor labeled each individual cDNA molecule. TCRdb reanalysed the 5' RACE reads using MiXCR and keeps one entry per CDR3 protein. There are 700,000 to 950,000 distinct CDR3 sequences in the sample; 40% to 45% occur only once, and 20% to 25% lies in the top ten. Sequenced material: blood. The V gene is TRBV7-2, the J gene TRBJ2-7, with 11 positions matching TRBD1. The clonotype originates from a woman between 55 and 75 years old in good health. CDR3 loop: CASSLGQGEVYEQYF. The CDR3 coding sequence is TGTGCCAGCAGCTTGGGACAGGGGGAGGTGTACGAGCAGTACTTC.